The present entry profiles one TCR beta chain with its context. Its antigen has not been determined. No base qualities exist here, and no much larger clone lies one base off it. These data originate in a study of blood T cells in healthy people across ages (dated by TCRdb to the mid-2010s). Looking at the study overall: In model experiments, template switching captured about one uniquely barcoded TCR beta cDNA molecule for every two T cells. The study measured age-related changes in TCR beta repertoire diversity using deep sequencing normalized with unique cDNA molecular identifiers. The donors were split into four age groups: young (average around 15 years), middle-aged (roughly 39), aged (approximately 60) and long-lived (under 90). To avoid experimental bias, donors of different ages were distributed randomly across sequencing lanes. For two donors (one aged 18 to 29 and one aged 80 or older), the study analyzed two additional independent replicas of 1 million unique cDNA reads from the same blood draw.

Receptors were amplified or captured by 5' RACE. The reads were generated on an Illumina HiSeq 2500. A second PCR of about 7 to 12 cycles was run with a J-beta primer mix and a sample-barcoded 5' primer. A template-switch 5' adaptor carrying 12 random nucleotides introduced a unique molecular identifier onto each TCR beta cDNA molecule. Each sample yielded at least 3 million CDR3-containing paired-end reads. All of the RNA was converted into first-strand cDNA using the Mint cDNA synthesis kit, with a TRBC-specific oligonucleotide serving as the primer. All cDNA was treated with uracil-DNA glycosylase and then went through a first 18-cycle PCR with the universal primers M1SS and BC2_uni_R. Per the authors' processing: Each sample was normalized by randomly selecting 1 million high-quality reads, each carrying a distinct molecular identifier. Reads sharing molecular identifiers were discarded rather than binned into consensus sequences. CDR3 identification, clonotype clustering and error correction used MiTCR with a Q25 quality threshold and the strictest error-elimination algorithm. A nonparametric unseen species model using Euler transformation provided a lower-bound estimate of total TCR beta diversity. The raw public data were reprocessed by TCRdb itself: fastp quality trimming at Q25, MiXCR clonotype calling, in-frame beta chains only. When rows share a CDR3 protein, they turn into one entry using the most common DNA and genes. The V and J calls reflect TCRdb's pipeline rather than the authors' work. This sample lists around 1,500,000 distinct CDR3 sequences; 25% to 30% were detected once. Of the sample, 7.7% falls within the top ten clones.

Systemically healthy Caucasian individuals from Russia, 39 in total and aged roughly 6 to 90 years, were included as donors. Each donor gave ten milliliters of peripheral blood, collected into EDTA-treated Vacutainer tubes. Ficoll-Paque density-gradient centrifugation was used to isolate PBMCs, with at least 7 million obtained per sample. Total RNA, at least 5 micrograms per sample, was extracted from PBMCs with Trizol reagent. For every donor, an aliquot of PBMCs went through flow cytometry to measure the percentages of naive CD45RAhigh/CD27high T cells. The study at large found these results: Since profiling was done on bulk unsorted PBMCs, naive and antigen-experienced compartments could not be conclusively compared. The long-lived group showed more naive CD4+ T cells, fewer expanded clones and increased TCR diversity than the aged group, suggesting age selection. Donor CMV infection status was unknown, potentially confounding age-related changes in expanded clonotypes. Estimates of total diversity from one million sequenced T cells were regarded as lower bounds and underestimates. There was a strong correlation between observed TCR beta diversity and the percentage of naive T cells measured by flow cytometry. Observed TCR beta diversity per million T cells fell roughly linearly with age, and a significant reduction was already apparent by age approximately 40.

The sequenced material came from blood. This clonotype originated in a woman aged 30 to 39 in good health.

For the CDR3, the sequence is CASGVRPLRGRSGNQPQHF. The base sequence is TGTGCCAGTGGAGTTAGACCCTTAAGGGGAAGGTCGGGCAATCAGCCCCAGCATTTT. Recombination connected TRBV19 to TRBJ1-5; a weak D assignment points to TRBD1 (5 bases agree). The trim is 8 bases for V and 2 bases for J, with a gap of 28 bases between the germline ends. There are 19 amino acids in the CDR3, from cysteine to phenylalanine inclusive. Solely the CDR3 DNA is kept, with 57 bases framed from the first base. For CDR1 and CDR2, the germline V gene (reference sequence) lists LNHDA and SQIVND.